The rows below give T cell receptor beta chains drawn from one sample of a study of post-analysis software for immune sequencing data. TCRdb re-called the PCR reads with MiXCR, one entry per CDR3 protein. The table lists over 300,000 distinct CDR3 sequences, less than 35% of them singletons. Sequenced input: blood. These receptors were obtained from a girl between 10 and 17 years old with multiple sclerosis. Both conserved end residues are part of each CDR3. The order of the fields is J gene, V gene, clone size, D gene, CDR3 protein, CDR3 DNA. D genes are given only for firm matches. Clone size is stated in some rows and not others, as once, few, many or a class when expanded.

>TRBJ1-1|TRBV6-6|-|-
CASSNYRAGNTEAFF
TGTGCCAGCAGTAATTACAGGGCTGGGAACACTGAAGCTTTCTTT
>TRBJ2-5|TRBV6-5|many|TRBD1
CASSYSYRGQETQYF
TGTGCCAGCAGTTACTCTTACAGGGGCCAAGAGACCCAGTACTTC
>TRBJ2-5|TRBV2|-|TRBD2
CASSIPAGGRETQYF
TGTGCCAGCAGTATTCCAGCGGGGGGGCGAGAGACCCAGTACTTC
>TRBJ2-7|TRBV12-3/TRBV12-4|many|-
CASTRDGYEQYF
TGTGCCAGCACCAGGGACGGCTACGAGCAGTACTTC
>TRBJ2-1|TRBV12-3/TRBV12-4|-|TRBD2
CASSLRGGLSDNEQFF
TGTGCCAGCAGTTTACGGGGGGGCTTGTCGGACAATGAGCAGTTCTTC
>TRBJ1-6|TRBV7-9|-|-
CASSLTPSGNRNSPLHF
TGTGCCAGCAGCTTAACCCCTAGTGGGAATAGGAATTCACCCCTCCACTTT
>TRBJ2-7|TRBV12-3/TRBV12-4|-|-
CASGRQSEQYF
TGTGCCAGCGGTAGGCAGAGCGAGCAGTACTTC
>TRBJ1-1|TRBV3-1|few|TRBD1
CASSQVQGAPGTEAFF
TGTGCCAGCAGCCAAGTACAGGGGGCGCCGGGCACTGAAGCTTTCTTT
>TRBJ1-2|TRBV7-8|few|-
CASSTNRAVNGGYTF
TGTGCCAGCAGTACCAACAGGGCAGTTAACGGGGGCTACACCTTC
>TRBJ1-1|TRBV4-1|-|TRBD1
CASSQVGGTGGSEAFF
TGCGCCAGCAGCCAAGTCGGGGGGACAGGGGGCTCTGAAGCTTTCTTT
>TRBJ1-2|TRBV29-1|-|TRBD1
CSVGMGQNYGYTF
TGCAGCGTTGGAATGGGACAGAACTATGGCTACACCTTC
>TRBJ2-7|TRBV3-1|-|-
CASSQGTAQDEQYF
TGTGCCAGCAGCCAAGGGACAGCCCAGGACGAGCAGTACTTC
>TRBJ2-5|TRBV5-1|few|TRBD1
CASSSPGTASQETQYF
TGCGCCAGCAGCTCGCCCGGGACAGCCTCCCAAGAGACCCAGTACTTC
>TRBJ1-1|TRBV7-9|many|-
CASSLGWGAYTEAFF
TGTGCCAGCAGCTTAGGTTGGGGGGCCTACACTGAAGCTTTCTTT
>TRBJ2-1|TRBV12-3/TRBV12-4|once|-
CASSSGRGDEQFF
TGTGCCAGCAGTTCAGGGAGAGGGGATGAGCAGTTCTTC
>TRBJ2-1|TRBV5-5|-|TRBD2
CASSTGLAAYNEQFF
TGTGCCAGCAGCACCGGACTAGCTGCCTACAATGAGCAGTTCTTC
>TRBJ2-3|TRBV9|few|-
CASSVVGSTDTQYF
TGTGCCAGCAGCGTAGTGGGCAGCACAGATACGCAGTATTTT
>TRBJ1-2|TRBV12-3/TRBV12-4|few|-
CASSPSGDRGYTF
TGTGCCAGCAGTCCTTCTGGGGACCGGGGCTACACCTTC
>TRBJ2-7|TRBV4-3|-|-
CASSRDYIRAYEQYF
TGCGCCAGCAGCCGAGATTACATCCGGGCCTACGAGCAGTACTTC
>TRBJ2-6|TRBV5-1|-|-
CASLSGPSSGANVLTF
TGCGCCAGCCTTAGTGGGCCTAGCTCTGGGGCCAACGTCCTGACTTTC
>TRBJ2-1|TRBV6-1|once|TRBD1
CASRAPGGEQFF
TGTGCCAGCAGGGCCCCAGGGGGCGAGCAGTTCTTC
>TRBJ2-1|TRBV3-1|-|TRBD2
CASSQERGAAYNEQFF
TGTGCCAGCAGCCAAGAGCGGGGGGCAGCCTACAATGAGCAGTTCTTC
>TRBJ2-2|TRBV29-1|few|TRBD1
CSVIGTANTGELFF
TGCAGCGTGATCGGGACAGCAAACACCGGGGAGCTGTTTTTT
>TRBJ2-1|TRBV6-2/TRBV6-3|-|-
CASSHWTGGQRNEQFF
TGTGCCAGCAGTCACTGGACCGGGGGCCAGAGGAATGAGCAGTTCTTC
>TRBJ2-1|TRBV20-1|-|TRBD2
CSAVAGDNNEQFF
TGCAGTGCGGTAGCGGGGGACAACAATGAGCAGTTCTTC
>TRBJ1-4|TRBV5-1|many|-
CASSLVGADEKLFF
TGCGCCAGCAGCTTAGTGGGAGCGGACGAAAAACTGTTTTTT
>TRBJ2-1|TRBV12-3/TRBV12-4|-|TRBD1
CASTPPWSLSGQGEGWQFF
TGTGCCAGCACCCCCCCGTGGTCCCTTTCAGGACAGGGTGAAGGATGGCAGTTCTTC
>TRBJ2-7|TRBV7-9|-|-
CASSPNFYEQYF
TGTGCCAGCAGCCCTAACTTCTACGAGCAGTACTTC
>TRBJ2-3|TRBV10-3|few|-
CAISATGFTDTQYF
TGTGCCATCAGCGCGACAGGATTCACAGATACGCAGTATTTT